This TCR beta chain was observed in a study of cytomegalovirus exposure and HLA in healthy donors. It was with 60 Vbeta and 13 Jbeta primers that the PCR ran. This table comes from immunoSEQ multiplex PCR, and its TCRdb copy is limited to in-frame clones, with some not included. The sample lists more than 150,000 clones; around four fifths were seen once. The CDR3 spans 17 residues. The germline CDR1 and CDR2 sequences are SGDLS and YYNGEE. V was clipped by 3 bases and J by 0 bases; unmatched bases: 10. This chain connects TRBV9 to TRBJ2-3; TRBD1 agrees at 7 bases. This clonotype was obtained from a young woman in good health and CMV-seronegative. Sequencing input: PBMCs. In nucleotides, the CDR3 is TGTGCCAGCAGCGCCTATTCCGGGACAGCTAGCACAGATACGCAGTATTTT. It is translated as CASSAYSGTASTDTQYF.